These 19 T cell receptor beta chains originate from one sample sequenced in a study of cytomegalovirus exposure and HLA in healthy donors. Sequencing was performed with immunoSEQ multiplex PCR; in TCRdb, only in-frame clones are kept and a portion is missing. The data contain tens of thousands of clones, roughly 97% of them singletons. Sequencing was performed on PBMCs. The receptors derive from a man between 18 and 29 years old in good health and CMV-seronegative.

The chain combines TRBV19 with TRBJ1-1; D call uncertain. Germline V CDR1 and CDR2: LNHDA, SQIVND (reference sequence). Trimming removed 3 bases at V and 1 base at J, with 9 bases between. This CDR3 is built from 14 residues. CDR3 protein: CASSISGANTEAFF. The DNA of the CDR3 is TGTGCCAGTAGTATTTCAGGCGCGAACACTGAAGCTTTCTTT.

The J gene is TRBJ2-1, the V gene TRBV6-5, with D possibly matching TRBD1 (5 bases). CDR1 is MNHEY, CDR2 SVGAGI, per germline. The CDR3 is 15 residues long. V was trimmed by 6 bases and J by 5 bases, leaving 17 bases between them. For the CDR3, the DNA is TGTGCCAGCAGCCCACGGAGACAGCTAGACAATGAGCAGTTCTTC. Amino acid sequence: CASSPRRQLDNEQFF.

The genes are TRBV6-5 and TRBJ1-2; weak D call: TRBD1 (6 bases). V was cut by 6 bases and J by 3 bases, with 14 bases left in between. The CDR3 covers 14 residues. Germline assignment: CDR1 MNHEY and CDR2 SVGAGI. This CDR3 reads CASREPTGYYGYTF. Written as DNA, the CDR3 is TGTGCCAGCAGGGAACCAACAGGGTACTATGGCTACACCTTC.

Written as DNA, the CDR3 is TGTGCCAGCAGTCCCGGGACAGCTTATGGAAACACCATATATTTT. This gives the protein CASSPGTAYGNTIYF. V gene TRBV28 combines with J gene TRBJ1-3; TRBD1 agrees at 7 bases. Germline V gene sequence: CDR1 MDHEN, CDR2 SYDVKM. V shed 5 bases, J shed 3 bases, and the junction held 7 bases outside the gene matches. The CDR3 is made up of 15 amino acids.

The chain links TRBV4-1 to TRBJ1-5; D may be TRBD1 (6 bases). The CDR3 totals 14 residues. Germline V lookup: CDR1 MGHRA, CDR2 YSYEKL. V was clipped by 1 base and J by 7 bases, with 11 bases between them. The CDR3 DNA follows: TGCGCCAGCAGCCAAGCTAGGGGGTGGCAGCCCCAGCATTTT. Translated, it gives CASSQARGWQPQHF.

The V call is TRBV29-1, the J call TRBJ1-2; tentatively, D is TRBD1 (5 bases). Looked up from germline, CDR1 is SQVTM and CDR2 is ANQGSEA. The CDR3 loop spans 12 amino acids. V lost 6 bases and J lost 4, with 12 bases in between. CDR3 residues: CSVLGGTYGYTF. The CDR3 coding sequence is TGCAGCGTCCTCGGGGGTACCTATGGCTACACCTTC.

This sequence joins TRBV27 and TRBJ2-7; 7 nucleotides match TRBD1. The V segment lost 6 bases and the J segment 6 bases; nucleotides outside the gene matches: 2. Germline lookup yields CDR1 MNHEY and CDR2 SMNVEV (reference sequence). The CDR3 has 11 amino acids. The CDR3 DNA is TGTGCCAGCAGGACAGGGCCCGAGCAGTACTTC. Translating it yields CASRTGPEQYF.

This clone showed up just a few times. The chain recombines TRBV6-5 with TRBJ2-7; 7 nucleotides line up with TRBD1. This CDR3 region has 15 residues. Germline V CDR1 and CDR2: MNHEY, SVGAGI. The junction had 10 bases not matched to a gene; V was cut back by 4 bases and J by 4 bases. The DNA of the CDR3 is TGTGCCAGCAGTTCCCACGGGACAGCCCTATACGAGCAGTACTTC. The encoded protein is CASSSHGTALYEQYF.

This clone has a handful of counts. This chain links TRBV14 with TRBJ2-7; TRBD1 agrees at 8 bases. The V segment lost 1 base and the J segment 0 bases; nucleotides outside the gene matches: 2. Per germline, CDR1 SGHDN and CDR2 FVKESK. The CDR3 consists of 15 residues. CDR3 DNA: TGTGCCAGCAGCCAAGGCAGGGGGCCCTCCTACGAGCAGTACTTC. Translation gives CASSQGRGPSYEQYF. The full variable domain, in which reference TRBV14 and TRBJ2-7 provide the parts outside the CDR3, is EAGVTQFPSHSVIEKGQTVTLRCDPISGHDNLYWYRRVMGKEIKFLLHFVKESKQDESGMPNNRFLAERTGGTYSTLKVQPAELEDSGVYFCASSQGRGPSYEQYFGPGTRLTVT.

Regarding this clone: The sample has other DNA sequences that encode this CDR3 too. The chain has TRBV7-9 and TRBJ1-1; no definite D call. V lost 1 base to trimming and J lost 0 bases, with 6 bases between them. CDR1 and CDR2 from the germline V gene are SEHNR and FQNEAQ (reference sequence). The CDR3 runs 14 residues. Here the CDR3 DNA reads TGTGCCAGCAGCTTAGGCCAGATGAACACTGAAGCTTTCTTT. Translated: CASSLGQMNTEAFF.

The chain joins TRBV7-9 to TRBJ1-6; 7 bases align to TRBD1. This CDR3 has 14 residues. V lost 5 bases, J lost 4 bases, and 2 bases stayed unmatched. Germline V gene sequence: CDR1 SEHNR, CDR2 FQNEAQ (reference sequence). The CDR3 reads CASSQGQYNSPLHF. DNA of the CDR3: TGTGCCAGCAGCCAGGGACAGTATAATTCACCCCTCCACTTT.

A single count supports this clone. The chain recombines TRBV5-4 with TRBJ1-2; D remains ambiguous. The CDR3 totals 12 residues. The ends were cut back, 0 bases at V and 4 bases at J, with 4 bases in the middle. The V gene's germline CDR1 is SGHNT and CDR2 YYREEE (reference sequence). The chain's CDR3 is CASSLASYGYTF. As DNA, the CDR3 is TGTGCCAGCAGCTTGGCTTCCTATGGCTACACCTTC.

The CDR3 region has the DNA TGTGCCAGCAGGTGGGGACAGGGAACCAACAATGAGCAGTTCTTC. This sequence encodes CASRWGQGTNNEQFF. V is TRBV5-5 and J is TRBJ2-1; 9 bases fit TRBD1. V gave up 5 bases and J gave up 5 bases; unmatched junction bases: 8. The CDR3 sequence is 15 residues long. In germline, CDR1 is SGHKS, CDR2 YYEKEE (reference sequence).

This chain connects TRBV5-8 to TRBJ1-5; D possibly corresponds to TRBD1 (5 bases). Trimming shortened V by 5 bases and J by 6 bases, and 9 bases separated the two germline ends. CDR3 length equals 12 residues. Germline lookup yields CDR1 SGHTS and CDR2 YDEGEE. Written as DNA, the CDR3 is TGTGCCAGCAGTTACCAGGGTCAGCCCCAGCATTTT. Encoded protein: CASSYQGQPQHF.

The rearrangement uses TRBV18 and TRBJ2-5; TRBD2 matches 8 bases. The length of the CDR3 is 13 residues. The junction had 5 bases not matched to a gene; V was cut back by 7 bases and J by 4 bases. Looked up from germline, CDR1 is KGHSH and CDR2 is LQKENI. The CDR3 protein is CASFAAGGETQYF. CDR3 coding DNA: TGTGCCAGCTTTGCCGCGGGGGGAGAGACCCAGTACTTC.

The chain couples TRBV6-5 to TRBJ2-1; 10 bases line up with TRBD2. The CDR3 length is 16 residues. With 2 bases clipped from V and 4 bases from J, the junction kept 5 bases outside the gene matches. Germline assignment: CDR1 MNHEY and CDR2 SVGAGI. The CDR3 loop is CASSYRSGRVYNEQFF. The CDR3, as DNA: TGTGCCAGCAGTTACCGGAGCGGGAGGGTATACAATGAGCAGTTCTTC.

The chain couples TRBV28 to TRBJ1-5, with 7 bases fitting TRBD1. Looked up from germline, CDR1 is MDHEN and CDR2 is SYDVKM. The junction had 2 bases not matched to a gene; V was cut back by 6 bases and J by 0 bases. The CDR3 is made up of 14 amino acids. CDR3 nucleotide sequence: TGTGCCAGCAGAGGGACAGTTAGCAATCAGCCCCAGCATTTT. It translates to CASRGTVSNQPQHF.

The DNA for the CDR3 is TGTGCCAGCGGTCAGCGGAACACTGAAGCTTTCTTT. It yields the protein CASGQRNTEAFF. The chain links TRBV6-1 to TRBJ1-1, with D hard to call. This CDR3 is built from 12 residues. Germline lookup yields CDR1 MNHNS and CDR2 SASEGT. V was cut by 8 bases and J by 1 base, with 8 bases left in between.

The chain recombines TRBV2 with TRBJ2-1; maybe TRBD2 (6 bases). Germline CDR1 SNHLY, CDR2 FYNNEI. The V gene lost 4 bases and the J gene lost 15 bases, with 13 bases spanning the gap. This CDR3 region has 11 residues. Written as DNA, the CDR3 is TGTGCCAGCAGTGGGGAGGCAGATCCGTTCTTC. Translating gives CASSGEADPFF.